This T cell receptor beta chain comes out of a study of T cell responses to AZD1222 COVID-19 vaccine. Data came from immunoSEQ multiplex PCR; TCRdb stores just in-frame clones and leaves some out. In the table there are about 81,000 clones, over 80% of which are singletons. Germline V gene sequence: CDR1 MNHEY, CDR2 SVGAGI. V dropped 0 bases and J dropped 7 bases, with 10 bases sitting between them. CDR3 length equals 15 residues. The rearrangement uses TRBV6-5 and TRBJ1-6; no clear D. The starting material was peripheral blood, obtained 28 days after the second AZD1222 dose. This clonotype was obtained from an adult who received the AZD1222 COVID-19 vaccine. In DNA form, the CDR3 reads TGTGCCAGCAGTTACTCGTTCTCAGGCAATTCACCCCTCCACTTT. Translating it yields CASSYSFSGNSPLHF.